The 23 T cell receptor beta chains below all came from one sample that was sequenced in a study of OX40 agonist ivuxolimab in advanced cancers. The assay was immunoSEQ multiplex PCR, and TCRdb's table has in-frame clones only and misses some. This table holds roughly 23,000 clones, 77% found once. Specimen: CD4+ or CD8+ T cells sorted from blood, collected in a trial of the OX40 agonist ivuxolimab. The receptors come from an adult with an advanced solid tumor such as melanoma, head and neck, liver or kidney cancer.

The V gene is TRBV27, the J gene TRBJ2-1; D gene uncertain. The V gene's germline CDR1 is MNHEY and CDR2 SMNVEV (reference sequence). The ends were cut back, 4 bases at V and 7 bases at J, with 14 bases in the middle. The CDR3 is made up of 14 amino acids. CDR3 amino acids: CASSSIARLNEQFF. CDR3 DNA sequence: TGTGCCAGCAGTTCGATAGCCCGGTTAAATGAGCAGTTCTTC.

This chain uses TRBV5-1 with TRBJ2-6; D not resolved. In germline, CDR1 is SGHRS, CDR2 YFSETQ. V lost 1 base and J 0 bases, leaving 5 bases between the germline ends. The CDR3 has 15 amino acids. DNA for the CDR3: TGCGCCAGCAGCTTGCTTAGCTCTGGGGCCAACGTCCTGACTTTC. Its protein is CASSLLSSGANVLTF.

The chain has TRBV10-2 and TRBJ1-2; no clear D gene. Germline V gives CDR1 WSHSY, CDR2 SAAADI. This CDR3 region has 12 residues. Trimming left V 3 bases short and J 4 bases short, with 6 bases between. The CDR3 here is CASSDSGYGYTF. The CDR3 coding sequence is TGCGCCAGCAGTGACAGCGGCTATGGCTACACCTTC.

The V call is TRBV6-6, the J call TRBJ1-4, with D tentatively TRBD1 (6 bases). Between the trimmed V and J ends, which lost 4 bases and 6 bases, there was a span of 12 bases. CDR1 is MNHNY, CDR2 SVGAGI, per germline (reference sequence). CDR3 size: 14 residues. The CDR3 DNA sequence: TGTGCCAGCAGTTCACTCAGGGGCCATGAAAAACTGTTTTTT. Residues: CASSSLRGHEKLFF.

V is TRBV5-6 and J is TRBJ1-2; a weak D match, TRBD1 (6 bases). This CDR3 spans 17 amino acids. Looked up from germline, CDR1 is SGHDT and CDR2 is YYEEEE. V was trimmed by 2 bases and J by 4 bases, leaving 21 bases between them. Here the CDR3 DNA reads TGTGCCAGCAGCTTTTGGTCCACAGGGTACTACCTCTATGGCTACACCTTC. As protein: CASSFWSTGYYLYGYTF.

In nucleotides, the CDR3 is TGTGCCAGCAGCGAGGCAGGGCAACAGCCCCAGCATTTT. It codes for CASSEAGQQPQHF. V gene TRBV9 combines with J gene TRBJ1-5, with a tentative D call TRBD1 (5 bases). Trimming stripped 3 bases from V and 7 bases from J, with 11 bases between. Germline V gives CDR1 SGDLS, CDR2 YYNGEE. The CDR3 is made up of 13 amino acids.

V gene TRBV7-9 combines with J gene TRBJ2-7; 13 nucleotides line up with TRBD2. The CDR3 covers 14 residues. Germline-derived CDR1 and CDR2 are SEHNR and FQNEAQ (reference sequence). V shed 4 bases, J shed 6 bases, and the junction held 3 bases outside the gene matches. The CDR3 nucleotides are TGTGCCAGCAGCTCGACTAGCGGGGGGCCCGAGCAGTACTTC. Translating it yields CASSSTSGGPEQYF.

This clone was seen a few times. This sequence joins TRBV7-9 and TRBJ2-7; unclear D gene. V dropped 4 bases and J dropped 2 bases, with 18 bases sitting between them. The CDR3 spans 16 residues. From germline, CDR1 is SEHNR and CDR2 FQNEAQ (reference sequence). Here the CDR3 DNA reads TGTGCCAGCAGCTCTCCCTCTGCTGGCGGACCCTACGAGCAGTACTTC. Translation: CASSSPSAGGPYEQYF.

The V call is TRBV9, the J call TRBJ2-7; 7 bases line up with TRBD2. The CDR3 has 14 amino acids. Germline values: CDR1 SGDLS, CDR2 YYNGEE. V was clipped by 3 bases and J by 0 bases; unmatched bases: 3. CDR3 amino acids: CASSGGGSSYEQYF. CDR3 DNA sequence: TGTGCCAGCAGCGGGGGGGGAAGCTCCTACGAGCAGTACTTC.

This rearrangement joins TRBV5-3 to TRBJ2-3, with 9 bases matching TRBD2. TRBV5-3 counts as an open reading frame of uncertain function. V was pared by 4 bases and J by 1 base, with 13 bases of the junction left unmatched. The CDR3 is 18 amino acids. The CDR3 sequence is CARSTLGVSGGRTDTQYF. The CDR3 DNA reads TGTGCCAGAAGCACGCTCGGGGTTAGCGGGGGCCGCACAGATACGCAGTATTTT.

This clone was recorded only once. This sequence joins TRBV6-5 and TRBJ1-2; 7 nucleotides align to TRBD1. Germline assignment: CDR1 MNHEY and CDR2 SVGAGI. CDR3 length: 16 amino acids. Trimming at V came to 0 bases and at J to 8 bases, leaving 12 bases not matched to a gene. CDR3 sequence reads: CASSYSGTVIYGGYTF. The CDR3 region has the DNA TGTGCCAGCAGTTACTCCGGGACAGTGATTTATGGAGGCTACACCTTC.

This chain connects TRBV4-2 to TRBJ1-2; D uncertain. This CDR3 comprises 12 residues. V was cut by 0 bases and J by 6 bases, with 5 bases left in between. Germline V gives CDR1 LGHNA, CDR2 YNFKEQ. CDR3 loop: CASSQDADGYTF. As DNA, the CDR3 is TGTGCCAGCAGCCAAGACGCGGATGGCTACACCTTC.

This sequence joins TRBV27 and TRBJ2-7, with 9 bases aligning to TRBD1. CDR1 is MNHEY, CDR2 SMNVEV, per germline (reference sequence). The CDR3 is made up of 16 amino acids. V was clipped by 3 bases and J by 4 bases; unmatched bases: 10. CDR3: CASSLGGTGRPYEQYF. CDR3 nucleotides: TGTGCCAGCAGTTTGGGAGGGACAGGGCGACCTTACGAGCAGTACTTC.

The rearrangement links TRBV29-1 to TRBJ1-4; 7 nucleotides align to TRBD1. The germline gives CDR1 SQVTM, CDR2 ANQGSEA. The CDR3 loop spans 16 amino acids. V dropped 7 bases and J dropped 0; count of bases not matched to a gene: 11. DNA for the CDR3: TGCAGCGCTCGGACAGGCCTTTTCGCAACTAATGAAAAACTGTTTTTT. Protein: CSARTGLFATNEKLFF. Variable domain in full (rest from reference TRBV29-1 and TRBJ1-4): SAVISQKPSRDICQRGTSLTIQCQVDSQVTMMFWYRQQPGQSLTLIATANQGSEATYESGFVIDKFPISRPNLTFSTLTVSNMSPEDSSIYLCSARTGLFATNEKLFFGSGTQLSVL.

V is TRBV5-5 and J is TRBJ1-1, with 8 bases that match TRBD1. Germline trimming cut 4 bases from V and 1 base from J; bases unmatched to any gene: 3. This CDR3 spans 14 amino acids. Germline values: CDR1 SGHKS, CDR2 YYEKEE (reference sequence). The DNA for the CDR3 is TGTGCCAGCAGCATCAGGGGGCAGAACACTGAAGCTTTCTTT. This codes for CASSIRGQNTEAFF.

The chain joins TRBV6-5 to TRBJ2-7; D may be TRBD1 (6 bases). The germline gives CDR1 MNHEY, CDR2 SVGAGI. The V and J ends lost 2 bases and 5 bases respectively, with 13 bases between them. The CDR3 length is 14 residues. CDR3 loop: CASSYGQPVNEQYF. CDR3 DNA sequence: TGTGCCAGCAGTTACGGACAGCCGGTGAACGAGCAGTACTTC.

This sequence joins TRBV2 and TRBJ2-5; 8 bases fit TRBD1. The CDR3 is 14 amino acids. CDR1 is SNHLY and CDR2 is FYNNEI in the germline V gene. J lost 5 bases, V lost 8 bases, and 10 bases had no gene match. This chain's CDR3 is CASGQGLDEETQYF. Here the CDR3 DNA reads TGTGCCAGCGGACAGGGATTGGATGAGGAGACCCAGTACTTC.

V is TRBV9 and J is TRBJ2-3; D call uncertain. This CDR3 region has 14 residues. Trimming stripped 0 bases from V and 9 bases from J, with 14 bases between. From germline, CDR1 is SGDLS and CDR2 YYNGEE. CDR3 residues: CASSVAYRGGTQYF. DNA for the CDR3: TGTGCCAGCAGCGTAGCCTATCGAGGTGGGACGCAGTATTTT.

The genes are TRBV14 and TRBJ1-6; D gene ambiguous. The germline CDR1 and CDR2 sequences are SGHDN and FVKESK. The CDR3 has 13 amino acids. V lost 1 base and J lost 10, with 8 bases in between. Here the CDR3 DNA reads TGTGCCAGCAGCCAAGTACTTCTGTCACCCCTCCACTTT. It is translated as CASSQVLLSPLHF.

This rearrangement joins TRBV27 to TRBJ1-6, with D maybe TRBD1 (6 bases). Germline V gene lookup returns CDR1 MNHEY and CDR2 SMNVEV (reference sequence). Between the trimmed V and J ends, which lost 7 bases and 9 bases, there was a span of 16 bases. This CDR3 spans 14 amino acids. CDR3 residues: CASTLQGSGSPLHF. The CDR3 nucleotides read TGTGCCAGCACCCTCCAGGGGAGCGGTTCACCCCTCCACTTT.

This clone was detected only a few times. Sequence at one end of the junction differs from germline and may be a read error. J is TRBJ2-2 and V is TRBV11-2; 9 nucleotides match TRBD2. CDR3 size: 12 residues. Germline V gene lookup returns CDR1 SGHAT and CDR2 FQNNGV. The CDR3 reads CASSLGVAGAIF. CDR3 coding DNA: TGTGCCAGCAGCTTAGGGGTAGCGGGGGCTATTTTT.

V usage is TRBV7-8 and J usage is TRBJ2-5; 10 bases map to TRBD2. This CDR3 is built from 15 residues. Per the germline V gene, CDR1 is SGHVS and CDR2 is FQNEAQ. Trimming at V came to 5 bases and at J to 2 bases, leaving 5 bases not matched to a gene. The chain's CDR3 is CASSLPAGGQETQYF. CDR3 nucleotide sequence: TGTGCCAGCAGCCTCCCAGCGGGGGGGCAAGAGACCCAGTACTTC. The variable domain in full, with the rest retrieved from reference TRBV7-8 and TRBJ2-5, is GAGVSQSPRYKVAKRGQDVALRCDPISGHVSLFWYQQALGQGPEFLTYFQNEAQLDKSGLPSDRFFAERPEGSVSTLKIQRTQQEDSAVYLCASSLPAGGQETQYFGPGTRLLVL.

The V and J genes are TRBV7-3 and TRBJ1-1, with D uncertain. V was pared by 4 bases and J by 5 bases, with 8 bases between. Germline values: CDR1 SGHTA, CDR2 FQGTGA. The length of the CDR3 is 12 residues. CDR3 loop: CASSSYLTEAFF. In nucleotides, the CDR3 is TGTGCCAGCAGCTCTTATTTGACTGAAGCTTTCTTT. The whole variable domain, filled in from reference TRBV7-3 and TRBJ1-1, reads GAGVSQTPSNKVTEKGKYVELRCDPISGHTALYWYRQSLGQGPEFLIYFQGTGAADDSGLPNDRFFAVRPEGSVSTLKIQRTERGDSAVYLCASSSYLTEAFFGQGTRLTVV.